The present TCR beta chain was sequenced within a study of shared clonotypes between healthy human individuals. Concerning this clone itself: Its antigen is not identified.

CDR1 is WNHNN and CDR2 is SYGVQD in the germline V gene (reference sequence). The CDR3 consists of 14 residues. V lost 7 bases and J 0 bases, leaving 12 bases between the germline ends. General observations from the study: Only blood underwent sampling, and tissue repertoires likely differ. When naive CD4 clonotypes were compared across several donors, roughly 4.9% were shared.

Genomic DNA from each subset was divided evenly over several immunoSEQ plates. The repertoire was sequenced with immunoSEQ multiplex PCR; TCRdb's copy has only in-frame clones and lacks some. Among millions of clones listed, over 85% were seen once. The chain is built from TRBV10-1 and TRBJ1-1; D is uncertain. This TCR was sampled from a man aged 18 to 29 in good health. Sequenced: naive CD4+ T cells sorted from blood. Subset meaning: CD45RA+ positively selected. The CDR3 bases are TGCGCCAGCACCCAGGACTCCATGAACACTGAAGCTTTCTTT. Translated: CASTQDSMNTEAFF.